This TCR beta chain stems from a study of blood T cell repertoires in COVID-19. Overall study: Samples of COVID-19 (acute and convalescent) were obtained from the United States, Italy and Spain.

Some clones are missing from TCRdb's copy, which holds only in-frame ones; the method was immunoSEQ multiplex PCR. The sample consists of about 210,000 clones, over 75% of them appearing once. Germline-derived CDR1 and CDR2 are LGHNA and YNFKEQ. This CDR3 is 16 amino acids long. V was clipped by 1 base and J by 6 bases, with 16 bases between them. The rearrangement joins TRBV4-2 to TRBJ2-1, with D maybe TRBD2 (5 bases). This TCR was sampled from a man between 40 and 49 years old who had recovered from COVID-19. The sequenced sample was PBMCs or T cells enriched from blood (not recorded which). CDR3 sequence: CASSQGQRSLANEQFF. The DNA of the CDR3 is TGTGCCAGCAGCCAAGGGCAGCGGTCCTTGGCCAATGAGCAGTTCTTC.